A single T cell receptor (beta chain) is shown here with its context. V shed 8 bases and J 5 bases; nucleotides not matched to a gene: 9. Per germline, CDR1 MNHNS and CDR2 SASEGT. This CDR3 spans 14 amino acids. Time point: peripheral blood 6 weeks after treatment start. Measured with immunoSEQ multiplex PCR; TCRdb has only the in-frame clones, and not every one. The sample yields around 49,000 clones, more than 75% seen once. The entry originates in a study of PD-L1 blockade in urothelial cancer. Study background: Male patients with bladder-origin urothelial cancer numbered about 85% of the 29. Between 0 and 3 chemotherapy regimens preceded treatment for each patient. At 3 weeks after treatment start (second dose) and again at 6 weeks, blood was analyzed.

The TCR comes from a man aged 60 to 69 with urothelial cancer. The rearrangement joins TRBV6-1 to TRBJ1-5; 7 nucleotides match TRBD1. Sequences were derived from PBMCs, sampled around atezolizumab (anti-PD-L1) treatment. The CDR3 DNA follows: TGTGCCAGCTCCCTGGGACAGCATGATCAGCCCCAGCATTTT. Translation gives CASSLGQHDQPQHF.